This T cell receptor beta chain was recovered during a study of cytomegalovirus exposure and HLA in healthy donors. Study background: An early release of data contained some 80 million unique TCRs, which came from HLA-typed donors. General observations from the study: Reportedly, a later analysis found an Asian-associated ancestry cluster had fewer N-insertions than the approximately 600-donor mean.

In the PCR, 60 Vbeta and 13 Jbeta primers were used. Repertoires were generated with immunoSEQ multiplex PCR, while TCRdb's copy carries only in-frame clones and drops some. The profile shows 200,000 to 250,000 clones, around 85% of them singletons. As regards this clone: Antigen: not known.

Trimming cost V 0 bases and J 1 base, with 13 bases left between them. The CDR3 contains 17 residues. Germline V lookup: CDR1 SGHKS, CDR2 YYEKEE (reference sequence). The chain recombines TRBV5-5 with TRBJ1-4; D is ambiguous. This clonotype originated in a human donor in good health. The sample comprised PBMCs. CDR3 DNA sequence: TGTGCCAGCAGCTTGGATTCGGGTTTGGTAACTAATGAAAAACTGTTTTTT. Amino acids: CASSLDSGLVTNEKLFF.